This T cell receptor beta chain stems from a study of cytomegalovirus exposure and HLA in healthy donors. Study context: The same platform was used for the 120 or so validation repertoires as for the 600 to 700 first-cohort repertoires, as reported in a later analysis.

Regarding this clone: Antigen: not known.

Findings and limits, study-wide: Rare TCR sequences predominated, though certain public TCRs were found in many donors.

The method was immunoSEQ multiplex PCR; TCRdb's version includes in-frame clones alone and lacks a portion of them. The data hold 60,000 to 85,000 clones, with roughly 95% observed a single time. The TCR comes from a woman aged 18-35 years in good health and CMV-seropositive. The sequencing input was PBMCs.

In DNA, the CDR3 is TGTGCCAGCAGCTTAGATTCGGGAAGCAATGAGCAGTTCTTC. This codes for CASSLDSGSNEQFF. This rearrangement joins TRBV11-3 to TRBJ2-1; tentative D call: TRBD2 (5 bases). CDR3 length equals 14 residues. V was pared by 0 bases and J by 6 bases, with 9 bases between. CDR1 is SGHNT, CDR2 YENEEA, per germline.